The TCR beta chain under discussion was sequenced for a study of blood T cells in healthy people across ages. This clonotype turned up a few times. Its specificity is unknown. The CDR3 has 18 residues. Germline V gene lookup returns CDR1 DFQATT and CDR2 SNEGSKA (reference sequence). Germline trimming cut 0 bases from V and 4 bases from J; bases unmatched to any gene: 10. Study-level findings and limits: There were more naive CD4+ cells and higher diversity in long-lived donors than in aged donors.

The use of a sample-barcoded 5' primer and a J-beta primer mix characterized a second PCR of about 6 to 11 cycles. TCRdb re-called the 5' RACE reads through MiXCR, storing one row per CDR3 protein. The repertoire holds 650,000 to 950,000 distinct CDR3 sequences, with around two fifths as singletons. The chain links TRBV20-1 to TRBJ2-7; 15 bases match TRBD2. The sample taken for sequencing was blood. The TCR comes from a man between 60 and 75 years old in good health. The CDR3 region has the DNA TGCAGTGCTAGAGACCAATTGGGACTAGCGGGGGGAAGTTACGAGCAGTACTTC. This gives the protein CSARDQLGLAGGSYEQYF.